The clone carrying this T cell receptor beta chain was counted once. The antigen remains unidentified. The sample belongs to a study of OX40 agonist ivuxolimab in advanced cancers. In the study overall: Patients were dosed intravenously with ivuxolimab at 0.01 to 10 mg/kg every 2 weeks. Patients were about 83% male with ages roughly 20 to 90, mean approximately 58. Study observations and caveats: Some patients who did not respond also had low normalized T-cell clonal expansion.

The CDR3 contains 15 residues. Trimming pared 1 base from V and 5 bases from J, leaving 14 bases between. Germline CDR1 MNHEY, CDR2 SVGAGI. Measured with immunoSEQ multiplex PCR; TCRdb has only the in-frame clones, and not every one. Among about 27,000 clones listed, 83% were seen once. The sequence was obtained from an adult with an advanced solid tumor such as melanoma, head and neck, liver or kidney cancer. The source material was CD4+ or CD8+ T cells sorted from blood, sampled in a trial of the OX40 agonist ivuxolimab. The chain recombines TRBV6-5 with TRBJ1-2; D is uncertain. Written as DNA, the CDR3 is TGTGCCAGCAGTTACTTAGGACGTGGAGTTTATGGCTACACCTTC. Residues: CASSYLGRGVYGYTF.